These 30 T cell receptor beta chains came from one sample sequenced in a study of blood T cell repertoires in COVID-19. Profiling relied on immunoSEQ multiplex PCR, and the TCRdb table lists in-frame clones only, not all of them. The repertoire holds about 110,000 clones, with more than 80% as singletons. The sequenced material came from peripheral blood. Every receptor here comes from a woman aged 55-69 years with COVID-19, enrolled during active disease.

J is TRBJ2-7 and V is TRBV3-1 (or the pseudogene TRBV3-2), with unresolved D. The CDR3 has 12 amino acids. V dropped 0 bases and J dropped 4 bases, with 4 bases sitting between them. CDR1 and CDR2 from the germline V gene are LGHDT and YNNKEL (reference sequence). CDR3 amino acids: CASSQDRYEQYF. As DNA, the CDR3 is TGTGCCAGCAGCCAAGACAGGTACGAGCAGTACTTC.

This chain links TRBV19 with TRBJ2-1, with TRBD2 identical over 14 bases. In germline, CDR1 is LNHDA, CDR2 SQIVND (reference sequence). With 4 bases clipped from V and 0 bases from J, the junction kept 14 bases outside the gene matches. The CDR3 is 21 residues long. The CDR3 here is CASSTTFVPGLAGASYNEQFF. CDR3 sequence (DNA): TGTGCCAGTAGTACAACCTTCGTCCCGGGACTAGCGGGGGCCTCCTACAATGAGCAGTTCTTC.

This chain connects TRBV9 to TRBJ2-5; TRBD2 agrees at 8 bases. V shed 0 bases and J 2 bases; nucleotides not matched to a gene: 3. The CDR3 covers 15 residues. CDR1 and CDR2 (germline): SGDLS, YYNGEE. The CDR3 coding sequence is TGTGCCAGCAGCGTAGATCCTAGCGGGCAAGAGACCCAGTACTTC. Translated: CASSVDPSGQETQYF.

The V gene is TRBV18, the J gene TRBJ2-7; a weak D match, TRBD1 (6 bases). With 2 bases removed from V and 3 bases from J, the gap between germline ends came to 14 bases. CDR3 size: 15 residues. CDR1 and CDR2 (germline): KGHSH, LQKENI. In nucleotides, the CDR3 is TGTGCCAGCTCACCAACCCCGGACAGAAGCTACGAGCAGTACTTC. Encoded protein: CASSPTPDRSYEQYF.

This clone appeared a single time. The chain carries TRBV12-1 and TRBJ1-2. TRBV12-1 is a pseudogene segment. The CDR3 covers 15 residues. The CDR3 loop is CAGFFMGGTNYGYTF. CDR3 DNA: TGTGCCGGTTTTTTCATGGGGGGGACTAACTATGGCTACACCTTC.

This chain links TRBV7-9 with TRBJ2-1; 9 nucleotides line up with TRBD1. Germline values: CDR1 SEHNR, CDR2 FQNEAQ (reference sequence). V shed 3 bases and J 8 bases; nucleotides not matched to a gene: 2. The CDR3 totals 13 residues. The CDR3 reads CASSFRDRDEQFF. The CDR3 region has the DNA TGTGCCAGCAGCTTCCGGGACAGGGATGAGCAGTTCTTC.

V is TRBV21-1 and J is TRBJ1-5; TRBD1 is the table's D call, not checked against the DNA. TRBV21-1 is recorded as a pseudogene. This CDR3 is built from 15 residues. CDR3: CASSKLPGDDQPQHF. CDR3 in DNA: TGTGCCAGCAGCAAGTTGCCAGGGGATGATCAGCCCCAGCATTTT.

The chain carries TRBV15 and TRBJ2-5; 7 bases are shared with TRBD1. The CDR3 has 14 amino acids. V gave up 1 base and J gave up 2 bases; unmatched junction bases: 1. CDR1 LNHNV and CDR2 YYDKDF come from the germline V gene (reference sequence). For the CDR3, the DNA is TGTGCCACCAGCAGAGGACAGGGTCAAGAGACCCAGTACTTC. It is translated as CATSRGQGQETQYF.

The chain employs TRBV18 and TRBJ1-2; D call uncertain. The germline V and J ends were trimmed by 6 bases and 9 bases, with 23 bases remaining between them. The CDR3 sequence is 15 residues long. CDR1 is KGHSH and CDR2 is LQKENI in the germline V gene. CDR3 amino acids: CASSLDEVLTRRYTF. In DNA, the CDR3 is TGTGCCAGCTCCTTAGACGAGGTCCTAACCCGGCGCTACACCTTC.

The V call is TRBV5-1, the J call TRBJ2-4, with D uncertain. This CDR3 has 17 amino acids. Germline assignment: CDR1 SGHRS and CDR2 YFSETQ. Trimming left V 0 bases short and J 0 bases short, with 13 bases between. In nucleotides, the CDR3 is TGCGCCAGCAGCTTGGGGGCGCTTGGGCTAGCCAAAAACATTCAGTACTTC. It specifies CASSLGALGLAKNIQYF.

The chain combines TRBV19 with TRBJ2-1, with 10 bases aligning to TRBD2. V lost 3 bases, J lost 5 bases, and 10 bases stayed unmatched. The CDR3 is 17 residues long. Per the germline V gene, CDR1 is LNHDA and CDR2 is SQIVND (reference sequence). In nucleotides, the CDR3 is TGTGCCAGTAGTATCCAGATTAGCGGGGGGCTCGACAATGAGCAGTTCTTC. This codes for CASSIQISGGLDNEQFF.

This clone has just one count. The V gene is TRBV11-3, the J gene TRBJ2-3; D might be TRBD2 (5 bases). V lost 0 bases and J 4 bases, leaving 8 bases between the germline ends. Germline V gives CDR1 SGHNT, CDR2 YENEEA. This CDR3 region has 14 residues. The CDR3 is CASSLDPGSDTQYF. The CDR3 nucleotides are TGTGCCAGCAGCTTAGACCCGGGGTCAGATACGCAGTATTTT.

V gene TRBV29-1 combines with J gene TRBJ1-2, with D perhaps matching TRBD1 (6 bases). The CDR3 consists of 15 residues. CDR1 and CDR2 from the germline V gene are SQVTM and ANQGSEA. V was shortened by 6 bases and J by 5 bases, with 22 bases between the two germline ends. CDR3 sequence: CSVGDTGLGNYGYTF. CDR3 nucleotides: TGCAGCGTGGGAGATACAGGGTTAGGGAATTATGGCTACACCTTC.

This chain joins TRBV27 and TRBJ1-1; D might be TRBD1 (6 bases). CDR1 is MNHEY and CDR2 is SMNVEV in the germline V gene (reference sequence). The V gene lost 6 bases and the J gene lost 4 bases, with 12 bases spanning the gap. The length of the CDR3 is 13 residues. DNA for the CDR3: TGTGCCAGCAGACAGGGCGAGGGCACTGAAGCTTTCTTT. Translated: CASRQGEGTEAFF.

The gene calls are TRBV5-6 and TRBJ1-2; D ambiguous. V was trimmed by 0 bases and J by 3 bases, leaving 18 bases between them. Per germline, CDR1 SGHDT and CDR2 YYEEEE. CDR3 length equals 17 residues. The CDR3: CASSLGINTAVHYGYTF. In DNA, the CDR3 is TGTGCCAGCAGCTTGGGAATCAACACTGCGGTGCACTATGGCTACACCTTC.

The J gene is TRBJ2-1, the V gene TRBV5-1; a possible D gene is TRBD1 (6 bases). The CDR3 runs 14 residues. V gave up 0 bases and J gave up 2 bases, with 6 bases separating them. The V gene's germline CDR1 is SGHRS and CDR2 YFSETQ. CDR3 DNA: TGCGCCAGCAGCTTGGACAGGGCCTACAATGAGCAGTTCTTC. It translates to CASSLDRAYNEQFF.

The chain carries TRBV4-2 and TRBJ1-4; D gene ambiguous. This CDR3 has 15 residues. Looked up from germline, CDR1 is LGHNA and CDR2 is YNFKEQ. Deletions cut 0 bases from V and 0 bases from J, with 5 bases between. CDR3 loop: CASSQDFSTNEKLFF. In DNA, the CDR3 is TGTGCCAGCAGCCAAGATTTCTCAACTAATGAAAAACTGTTTTTT.

The DNA for the CDR3 is TGTGCTAGTGGTAGATCCGGGACAGGGGACACCATATATTTT. As protein: CASGRSGTGDTIYF. This chain uses TRBV12-5 with TRBJ1-3; 10 nucleotides line up with TRBD1. This CDR3 has 14 amino acids. V was clipped by 5 bases and J by 8 bases; unmatched bases: 6. Germline lookup yields CDR1 LGHNT and CDR2 FRNRAP.

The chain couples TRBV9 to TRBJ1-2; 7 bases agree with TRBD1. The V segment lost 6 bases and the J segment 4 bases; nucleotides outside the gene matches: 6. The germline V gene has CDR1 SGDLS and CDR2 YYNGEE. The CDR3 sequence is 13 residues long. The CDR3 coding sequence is TGTGCCAGCAAACACCGGGACAGCTATGGCTACACCTTC. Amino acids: CASKHRDSYGYTF.

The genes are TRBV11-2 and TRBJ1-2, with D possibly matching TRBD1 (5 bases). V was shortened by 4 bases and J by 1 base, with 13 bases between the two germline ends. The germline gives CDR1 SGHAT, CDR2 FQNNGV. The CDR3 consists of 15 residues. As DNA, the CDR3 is TGTGCCAGCAGCTCCGACAGAGGAAATAACTATGGCTACACCTTC. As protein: CASSSDRGNNYGYTF.

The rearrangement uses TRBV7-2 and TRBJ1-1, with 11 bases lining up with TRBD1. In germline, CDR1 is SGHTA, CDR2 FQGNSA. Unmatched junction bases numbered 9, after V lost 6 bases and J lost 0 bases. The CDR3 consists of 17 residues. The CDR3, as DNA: TGTGCCAGCAGTTTTACCGGGACAGGGGGACTGAACACTGAAGCTTTCTTT. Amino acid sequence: CASSFTGTGGLNTEAFF.

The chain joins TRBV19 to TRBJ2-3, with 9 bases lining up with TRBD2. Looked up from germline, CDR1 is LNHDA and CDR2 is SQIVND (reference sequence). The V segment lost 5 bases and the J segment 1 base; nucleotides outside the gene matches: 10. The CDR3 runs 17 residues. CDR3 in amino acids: CASSPDLAGARTDTQYF. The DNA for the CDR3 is TGTGCCAGTAGTCCAGACTTAGCGGGGGCCCGCACAGATACGCAGTATTTT.

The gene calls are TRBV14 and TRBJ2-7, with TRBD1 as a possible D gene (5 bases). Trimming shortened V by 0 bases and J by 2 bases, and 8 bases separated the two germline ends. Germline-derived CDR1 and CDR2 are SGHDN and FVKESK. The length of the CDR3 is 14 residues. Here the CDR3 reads CASSQEVGPYEQYF. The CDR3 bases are TGTGCCAGCAGCCAAGAGGTGGGGCCCTACGAGCAGTACTTC.

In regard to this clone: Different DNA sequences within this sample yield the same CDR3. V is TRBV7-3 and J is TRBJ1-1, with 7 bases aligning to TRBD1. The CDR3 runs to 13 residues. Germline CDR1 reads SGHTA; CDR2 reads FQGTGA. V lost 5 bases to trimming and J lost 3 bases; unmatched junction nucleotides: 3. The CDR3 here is CASSIQGDTEAFF. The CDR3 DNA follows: TGTGCCAGCAGCATTCAGGGGGACACTGAAGCTTTCTTT. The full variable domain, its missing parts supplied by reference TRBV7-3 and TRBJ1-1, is GAGVSQTPSNKVTEKGKYVELRCDPISGHTALYWYRQSLGQGPEFLIYFQGTGAADDSGLPNDRFFAVRPEGSVSTLKIQRTERGDSAVYLCASSIQGDTEAFFGQGTRLTVV.

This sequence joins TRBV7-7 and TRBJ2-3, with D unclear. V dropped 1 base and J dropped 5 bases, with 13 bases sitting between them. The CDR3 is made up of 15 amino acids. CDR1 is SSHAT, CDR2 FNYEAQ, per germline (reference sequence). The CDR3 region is CASSLGPQQQDTQYF. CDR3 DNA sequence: TGTGCCAGCAGCTTAGGTCCTCAACAACAAGATACGCAGTATTTT.

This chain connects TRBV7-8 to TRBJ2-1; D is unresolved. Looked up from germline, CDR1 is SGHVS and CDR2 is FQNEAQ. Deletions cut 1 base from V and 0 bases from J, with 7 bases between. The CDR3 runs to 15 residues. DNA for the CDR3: TGTGCCAGCAGCTTAGGAGAGCCCTCCTACAATGAGCAGTTCTTC. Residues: CASSLGEPSYNEQFF.

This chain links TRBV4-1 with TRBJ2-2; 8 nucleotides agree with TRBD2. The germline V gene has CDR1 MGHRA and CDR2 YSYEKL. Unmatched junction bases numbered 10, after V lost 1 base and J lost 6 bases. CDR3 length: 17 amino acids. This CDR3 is CASSQGLSGGQPGELFF. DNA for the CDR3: TGCGCCAGCAGCCAAGGTCTATCGGGGGGGCAGCCCGGGGAGCTGTTTTTT.

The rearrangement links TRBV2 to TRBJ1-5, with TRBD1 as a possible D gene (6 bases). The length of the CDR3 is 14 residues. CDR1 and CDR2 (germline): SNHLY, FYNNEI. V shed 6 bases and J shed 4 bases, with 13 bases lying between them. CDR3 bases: TGTGCCAGCAGAGCCGGGCAGGGGAATCAGCCCCAGCATTTT. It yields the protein CASRAGQGNQPQHF.

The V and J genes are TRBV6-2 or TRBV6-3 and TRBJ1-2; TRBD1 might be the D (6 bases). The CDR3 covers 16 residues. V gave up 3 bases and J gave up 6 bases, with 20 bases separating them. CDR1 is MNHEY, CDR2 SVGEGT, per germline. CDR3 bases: TGTGCCAGCAGTTATACCCCCCGGGACAATTCGGATGGCTACACCTTC. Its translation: CASSYTPRDNSDGYTF.

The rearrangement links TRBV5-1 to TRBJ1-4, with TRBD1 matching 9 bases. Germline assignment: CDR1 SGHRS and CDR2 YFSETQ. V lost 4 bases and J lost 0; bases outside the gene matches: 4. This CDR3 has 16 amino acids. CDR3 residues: CASSRTGEPTNEKLFF. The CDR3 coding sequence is TGCGCCAGCAGCAGGACAGGGGAACCAACTAATGAAAAACTGTTTTTT.